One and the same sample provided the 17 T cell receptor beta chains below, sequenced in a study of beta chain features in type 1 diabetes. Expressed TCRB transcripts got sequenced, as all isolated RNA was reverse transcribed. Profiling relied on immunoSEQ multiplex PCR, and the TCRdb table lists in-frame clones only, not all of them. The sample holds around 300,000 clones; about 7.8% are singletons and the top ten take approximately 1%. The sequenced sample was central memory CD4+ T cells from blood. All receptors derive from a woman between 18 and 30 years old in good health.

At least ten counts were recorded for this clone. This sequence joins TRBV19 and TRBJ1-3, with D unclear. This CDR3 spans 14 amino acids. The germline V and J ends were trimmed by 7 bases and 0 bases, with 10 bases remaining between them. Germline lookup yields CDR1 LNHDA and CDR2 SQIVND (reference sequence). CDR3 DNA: TGTGCCAGTACTACGGGGTTCTCTGGAAACACCATATATTTT. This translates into CASTTGFSGNTIYF.

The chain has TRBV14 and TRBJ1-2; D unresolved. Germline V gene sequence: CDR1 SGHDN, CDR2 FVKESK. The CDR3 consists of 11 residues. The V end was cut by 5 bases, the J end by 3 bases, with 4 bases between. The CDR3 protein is CASSAHYGYTF. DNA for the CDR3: TGTGCCAGCAGCGCCCACTATGGCTACACCTTC.

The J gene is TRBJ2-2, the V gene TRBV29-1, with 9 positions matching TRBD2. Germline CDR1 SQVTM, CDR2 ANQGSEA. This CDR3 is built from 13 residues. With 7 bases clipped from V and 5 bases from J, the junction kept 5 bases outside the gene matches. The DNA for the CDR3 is TGCAGCGCCGGGACTAGCTGGACCGGGGAGCTGTTTTTT. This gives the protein CSAGTSWTGELFF.

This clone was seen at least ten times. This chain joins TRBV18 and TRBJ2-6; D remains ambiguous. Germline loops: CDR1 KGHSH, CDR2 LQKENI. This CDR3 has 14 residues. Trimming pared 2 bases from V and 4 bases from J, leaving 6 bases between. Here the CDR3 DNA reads TGTGCCAGCTCACCAGGGAAAGGGGCCAACGTCCTGACTTTC. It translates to CASSPGKGANVLTF.

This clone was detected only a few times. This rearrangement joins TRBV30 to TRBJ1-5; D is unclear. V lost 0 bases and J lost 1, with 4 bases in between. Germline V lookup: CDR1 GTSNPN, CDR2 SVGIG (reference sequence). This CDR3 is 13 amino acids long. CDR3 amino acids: CAWSVQSNQPQHF. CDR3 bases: TGTGCCTGGAGTGTGCAAAGCAATCAGCCCCAGCATTTT.

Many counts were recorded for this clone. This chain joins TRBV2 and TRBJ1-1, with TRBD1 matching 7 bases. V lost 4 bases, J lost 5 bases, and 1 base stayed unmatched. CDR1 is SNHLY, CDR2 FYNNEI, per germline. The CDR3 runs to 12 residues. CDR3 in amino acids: CASSVGQTEAFF. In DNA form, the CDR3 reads TGTGCCAGCAGTGTGGGACAGACTGAAGCTTTCTTT.

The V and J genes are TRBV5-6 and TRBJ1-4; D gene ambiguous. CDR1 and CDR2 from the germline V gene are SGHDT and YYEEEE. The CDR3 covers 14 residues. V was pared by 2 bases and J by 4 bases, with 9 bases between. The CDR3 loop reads CASSFGLGNEKLFF. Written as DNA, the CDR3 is TGTGCCAGCAGCTTTGGACTGGGTAATGAAAAACTGTTTTTT. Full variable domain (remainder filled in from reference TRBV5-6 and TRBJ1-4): DAGVTQSPTHLIKTRGQQVTLRCSPKSGHDTVSWYQQALGQGPQFIFQYYEEEERQRGNFPDRFSGHQFPNYSSELNVNALLLGDSALYLCASSFGLGNEKLFFGSGTQLSVL.

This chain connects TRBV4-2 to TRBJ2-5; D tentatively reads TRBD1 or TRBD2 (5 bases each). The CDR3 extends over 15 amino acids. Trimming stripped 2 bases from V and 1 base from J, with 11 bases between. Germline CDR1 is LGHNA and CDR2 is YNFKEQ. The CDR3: CASSQHRGSQETQYF. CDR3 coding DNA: TGTGCCAGCAGCCAACACCGGGGCTCCCAAGAGACCCAGTACTTC.

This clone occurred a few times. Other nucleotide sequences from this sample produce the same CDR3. The CDR3: CASSQDRYRLNEKLFF. CDR3 sequence (DNA): TGCGCCAGCAGCCAAGACCGATACAGGTTAAATGAAAAACTGTTTTTT. The chain employs TRBV4-3 and TRBJ1-4; possible D gene TRBD1, 5 bases. CDR1 and CDR2 from the germline V gene are LGHNA and YSLEER. The CDR3 totals 16 residues. V was shortened by 0 bases and J by 5 bases, with 13 bases between the two germline ends.

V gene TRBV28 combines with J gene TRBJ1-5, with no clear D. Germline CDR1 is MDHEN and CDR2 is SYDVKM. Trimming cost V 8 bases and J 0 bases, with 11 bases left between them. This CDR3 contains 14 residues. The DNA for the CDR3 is TGTGCCAGCTTTGACCGGGATAGCAATCAGCCCCAGCATTTT. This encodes CASFDRDSNQPQHF.

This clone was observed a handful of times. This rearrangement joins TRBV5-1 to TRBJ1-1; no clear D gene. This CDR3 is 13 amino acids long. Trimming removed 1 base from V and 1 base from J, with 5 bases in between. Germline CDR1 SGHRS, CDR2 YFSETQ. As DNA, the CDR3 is TGCGCCAGCAGCTTGAGAGAGAACACTGAAGCTTTCTTT. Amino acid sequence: CASSLRENTEAFF.

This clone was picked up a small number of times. In DNA, the CDR3 is TGTGCCAGCAGCTTAGATGGTAGGGGGCGCGGCTACACCTTC. This translates into CASSLDGRGRGYTF. The V gene is TRBV11-3, the J gene TRBJ1-2; 7 bases fit TRBD1. The trim removed 0 bases at V and 8 bases at J, leaving 6 bases unmatched. CDR3 size: 14 residues. The germline V gene has CDR1 SGHNT and CDR2 YENEEA.

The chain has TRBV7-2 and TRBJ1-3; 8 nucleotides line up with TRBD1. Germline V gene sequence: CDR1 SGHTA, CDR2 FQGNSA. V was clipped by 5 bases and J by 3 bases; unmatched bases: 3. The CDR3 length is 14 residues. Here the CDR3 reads CASSIGQGGNTIYF. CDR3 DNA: TGTGCCAGCAGCATCGGACAGGGTGGAAACACCATATATTTT.

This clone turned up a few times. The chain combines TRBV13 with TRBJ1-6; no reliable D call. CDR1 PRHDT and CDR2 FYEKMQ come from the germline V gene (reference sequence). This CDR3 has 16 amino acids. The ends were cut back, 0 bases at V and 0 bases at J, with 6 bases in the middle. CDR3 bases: TGTGCCAGCAGCTTAGGTGGCAGCTCCTATAATTCACCCCTCCACTTT. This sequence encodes CASSLGGSSYNSPLHF.

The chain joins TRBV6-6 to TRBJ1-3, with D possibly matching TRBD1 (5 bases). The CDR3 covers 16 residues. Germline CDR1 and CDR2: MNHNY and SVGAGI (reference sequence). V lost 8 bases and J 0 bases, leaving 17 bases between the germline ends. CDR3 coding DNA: TGTGCCAGCGAGCTTCGAGACAGTTACTCTGGAAACACCATATATTTT. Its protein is CASELRDSYSGNTIYF.

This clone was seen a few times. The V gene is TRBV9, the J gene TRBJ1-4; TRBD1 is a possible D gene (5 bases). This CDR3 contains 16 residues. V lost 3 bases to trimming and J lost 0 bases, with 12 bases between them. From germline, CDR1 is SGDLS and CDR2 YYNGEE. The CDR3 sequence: CASSEGPHATNEKLFF. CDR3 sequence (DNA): TGTGCCAGCAGCGAGGGACCGCATGCAACTAATGAAAAACTGTTTTTT.

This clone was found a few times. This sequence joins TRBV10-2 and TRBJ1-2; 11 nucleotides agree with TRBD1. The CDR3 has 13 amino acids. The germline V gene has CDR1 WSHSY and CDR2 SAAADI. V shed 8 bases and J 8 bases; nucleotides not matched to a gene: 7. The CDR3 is CASGDRGKRGYTF. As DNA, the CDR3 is TGCGCCAGCGGGGACAGGGGGAAGAGGGGCTACACCTTC.